The TCR beta chain under discussion was sequenced for a study of T cell responses to AZD1222 COVID-19 vaccine. Study-wide points: The study sampled repertoires only after the peak T cell response. Donors were largely white British and mainly female; clonal diversity was possibly underestimated.

On this clone: Its antigen is not identified.

Second-dose intervals of approximately 4 or approximately 12 weeks were pooled. Clones were sequenced by immunoSEQ multiplex PCR, and TCRdb holds only the in-frame ones, with some missing. The profile shows some 120,000 clones, around 92% of them singletons. Germline V gene sequence: CDR1 LGHNT, CDR2 FRNRAP. The CDR3 is 17 residues long. The junction had 9 bases not matched to a gene; V was cut back by 0 bases and J by 3 bases. The chain combines TRBV12-5 with TRBJ2-7; 9 bases are a match to TRBD2. Sequences were derived from peripheral blood, sampled 28 days after the second AZD1222 dose. This clonotype originated in an adult who received the AZD1222 COVID-19 vaccine. For the CDR3, the DNA is TGTGCTAGTGGTTTGGTACTGTCTAGCGGGGACCTCTACGAGCAGTACTTC. Encoded protein: CASGLVLSSGDLYEQYF.